These 11 T cell receptor beta chains originate from one sample sequenced in a study of PD-1 blockade in classical Hodgkin lymphoma. Here immunoSEQ multiplex PCR was the method, and the copy in TCRdb shows in-frame clones only, minus some. The sample shows some 93,000 clones, 85% to 90% of them seen only once. Autologous stem cell transplantation was followed by relapse in every patient, and brentuximab vedotin exposure varied. The sequenced sample was peripheral blood mononuclear cells (PBMCs), obtained before the second cycle of nivolumab. Receptors originate from a human donor with classical Hodgkin lymphoma.

The V call is TRBV9, the J call TRBJ2-1; 8 nucleotides align to TRBD1. CDR1 and CDR2 from the germline V gene are SGDLS and YYNGEE. This CDR3 spans 16 amino acids. J gave up 1 base and V 4 bases, and 7 bases lay outside the gene matches. The CDR3 DNA reads TGTGCCAGCAGCACCCGGACAGGGAGGTCCTACAATGAGCAGTTCTTC. Translating gives CASSTRTGRSYNEQFF.

This chain connects TRBV19 to TRBJ2-7; D remains ambiguous. Per the germline V gene, CDR1 is LNHDA and CDR2 is SQIVND (reference sequence). CDR3 size: 13 residues. V lost 1 base to trimming and J lost 3 bases, with 7 bases between them. CDR3 in DNA: TGTGCCAGTAGTATAGGGTTGGGCTACGAGCAGTACTTC. Translation gives CASSIGLGYEQYF. Full variable domain (outside the CDR3, taken from reference TRBV19 and TRBJ2-7): DGGITQSPKYLFRKEGQNVTLSCEQNLNHDAMYWYRQDPGQGLRLIYYSQIVNDFQKGDIAEGYSVSREKKESFPLTVTSAQKNPTAFYLCASSIGLGYEQYFGPGTRLTVT.

The CDR3 sequence: CASSLNYNEQFF. Here the CDR3 DNA reads TGTGCCAGTAGCCTTAACTACAATGAGCAGTTCTTC. The chain has TRBV19 and TRBJ2-1; D gene uncertain. CDR3 length: 12 residues. Germline CDR1 reads LNHDA; CDR2 reads SQIVND (reference sequence). The V end was cut by 6 bases, the J end by 3 bases, with 6 bases between.

This clone was detected only once. The chain is built from TRBV7-9 and TRBJ1-1, with D maybe TRBD1 (6 bases). Between the trimmed V and J ends, which lost 1 base and 4 bases, there was a span of 13 bases. The CDR3 is 15 amino acids. Germline V gene sequence: CDR1 SEHNR, CDR2 FQNEAQ (reference sequence). The CDR3 DNA follows: TGTGCCAGCAGCTTAGGGAGGGGGACGGGCACTGAAGCTTTCTTT. Protein: CASSLGRGTGTEAFF.

As to this clone: One end of the junction varies from germline; a read error may be responsible. This chain uses TRBV9 with TRBJ2-1; TRBD2 agrees at 11 bases. Looked up from germline, CDR1 is SGDLS and CDR2 is YYNGEE. This CDR3 has 12 residues. Written as DNA, the CDR3 is TGTGCCAGCAGCGGCCAGACTAGCGGGAAGATCTTC. Amino acid sequence: CASSGQTSGKIF.

The CDR3 region is CASSVVGGEGDTQYF. In DNA, the CDR3 is TGTGCCAGCAGCGTAGTTGGCGGGGAGGGAGATACGCAGTATTTT. The chain carries TRBV9 and TRBJ2-3; 7 positions match TRBD2. Germline CDR1 and CDR2: SGDLS and YYNGEE. There are 15 residues in the CDR3. J was trimmed by 5 bases and V by 0 bases; bases with no gene match: 6.

The chain employs TRBV19 and TRBJ2-3; perhaps TRBD1 as D (5 bases). The CDR3 is made up of 14 amino acids. V lost 9 bases, J lost 2 bases, and 15 bases lay in between. CDR1 is LNHDA, CDR2 SQIVND, per germline (reference sequence). The CDR3, as DNA: TGTGCCAGCTCGACAGTCGGAATCACAGATACGCAGTATTTT. This gives the protein CASSTVGITDTQYF.

The chain joins TRBV7-9 to TRBJ2-7, with 12 bases that match TRBD2. CDR3 length: 15 residues. V shed 4 bases and J 2 bases; nucleotides not matched to a gene: 3. Germline V gene lookup returns CDR1 SEHNR and CDR2 FQNEAQ (reference sequence). The CDR3 region has the DNA TGTGCCAGCAGCTCGTGGACTAGCGGGGCCTACGAGCAGTACTTC. This sequence encodes CASSSWTSGAYEQYF.

V and J are TRBV10-1 and TRBJ2-3; a possible D gene is TRBD2 (6 bases). This CDR3 spans 12 amino acids. With 9 bases removed from V and 2 bases from J, the gap between germline ends came to 9 bases. CDR1 is WNHNN and CDR2 is SYGVQD in the germline V gene (reference sequence). CDR3 sequence: CASSGVTDTQYF. DNA of the CDR3: TGCGCCAGTTCGGGGGTCACAGATACGCAGTATTTT.

This chain links TRBV18 with TRBJ1-5; the D gene is possibly TRBD1 (6 bases). Trimming took 3 bases from V and 4 from J, leaving 10 bases between them. CDR1 and CDR2 (germline): KGHSH, LQKENI. The length of the CDR3 is 14 residues. The CDR3 loop is CASSPGHGNQPQHF. CDR3 nucleotide sequence: TGTGCCAGCTCACCGGGACACGGAAATCAGCCCCAGCATTTT. The full variable domain, rest sourced from reference TRBV18 and TRBJ1-5, is NAGVMQNPRHLVRRRGQEARLRCSPMKGHSHVYWYRQLPEEGLKFMVYLQKENIIDESGMPKERFSAEFPKEGPSILRIQQVVRGDSAAYFCASSPGHGNQPQHFGDGTRLSIL.

Notes on this clone: This specimen includes other DNA sequences encoding the same CDR3. The J gene is TRBJ2-1, the V gene TRBV7-9, with D possibly matching TRBD1 (6 bases). Germline V gives CDR1 SEHNR, CDR2 FQNEAQ (reference sequence). CDR3 length: 15 amino acids. V was clipped by 4 bases and J by 3 bases, with 13 bases between them. CDR3 DNA: TGTGCCAGCAGCTCCGGACAGATTCTCTACAATGAGCAGTTCTTC. As protein: CASSSGQILYNEQFF.